What follows is one T cell receptor beta chain and its context. Its antigen is still unknown. This sample was taken from a study of T cell responses to AZD1222 COVID-19 vaccine. General study points: Per reports, nearly half of all spike-specific TCRs target regions that are unmutated in variants. When two AZD1222 doses had been given, Spike-specific TCR breadth and depth rose. Sampling that yielded the repertoires occurred only after the peak T cell response. The CD4 TCRs associated with vaccination extended across spike and predominated at 160-218 and 743-854.

Trimming removed 5 bases at V and 8 bases at J, with 12 bases between. This CDR3 is 12 amino acids long. The data were produced by immunoSEQ multiplex PCR, yet TCRdb's version contains in-frame clones alone and is incomplete. The sample contains around 120,000 clones, 75% to 90% of which appear only once. This chain links TRBV12-3 or TRBV12-4 with TRBJ1-1; TRBD1 might be the D (5 bases). The material was peripheral blood, obtained on day 0 of MenACWY control vaccination. This sequence was found in an adult in good health. DNA for the CDR3: TGTGCCAGCAGTGGGGACCGAAAAGAAGCTTTCTTT. This sequence encodes CASSGDRKEAFF.